The following is a T cell receptor beta chain sequence with its context. Repertoires were generated with immunoSEQ multiplex PCR, while TCRdb's copy carries only in-frame clones and drops some. The sample includes about 670,000 clones, 55% to 75% of them seen just once. The sample originates from a study of shared clonotypes between healthy human individuals. Study information: Three plates each covered CD4 naive and memory; CD8 naive two, CD8 memory one.

V was pared by 3 bases and J by 7 bases, with 15 bases between. The CDR3 length is 14 residues. Per the germline V gene, CDR1 is SEHNR and CDR2 is FQNEAQ (reference sequence). Only Caucasian adults living in Nashville, Tennessee served as donors. V is TRBV7-9 and J is TRBJ1-2, with D unclear. Material for sequencing was memory CD4+ T cells sorted from blood. The sample's subset: CD45RA-negative fraction. This TCR derives from a woman under 40 in good health. CDR3 region: CASSLLSSTSGYTF. The CDR3 bases are TGTGCCAGCAGCTTGTTATCCTCTACAAGTGGCTACACCTTC.